This T cell receptor (beta chain) was captured by sequencing in a study of blood T cell repertoires in COVID-19. Followed longitudinally, the Seattle patients had been enrolled during active infection. Methods used by the authors: From reference gene primer amplification, estimates of nucleated cell counts were derived. Only in-frame clones appear in the TCRdb table, and some are missing; sequencing was by immunoSEQ multiplex PCR. V and J calls and clone size are copied from that table; D and trimming were computed from the DNA. The sample shows over 90,000 clones, about nine tenths of them seen only once. The ends were cut back, 3 bases at V and 2 bases at J, with 16 bases in the middle. The CDR3 runs to 16 residues. CDR1 and CDR2 from the germline V gene are KGHSH and LQKENI.

The sequenced sample was peripheral blood. The TCR was taken from a woman in her fifties or sixties with COVID-19, enrolled during active disease. The rearrangement uses TRBV18 and TRBJ1-1; D is uncertain. This chain's CDR3 is CASSPRAGEGNTEAFF. CDR3 DNA sequence: TGTGCCAGCTCACCTCGGGCGGGAGAGGGAAACACTGAAGCTTTCTTT. The entire variable domain, with the rest obtained from reference TRBV18 and TRBJ1-1, is as follows: NAGVMQNPRHLVRRRGQEARLRCSPMKGHSHVYWYRQLPEEGLKFMVYLQKENIIDESGMPKERFSAEFPKEGPSILRIQQVVRGDSAAYFCASSPRAGEGNTEAFFGQGTRLTVV.